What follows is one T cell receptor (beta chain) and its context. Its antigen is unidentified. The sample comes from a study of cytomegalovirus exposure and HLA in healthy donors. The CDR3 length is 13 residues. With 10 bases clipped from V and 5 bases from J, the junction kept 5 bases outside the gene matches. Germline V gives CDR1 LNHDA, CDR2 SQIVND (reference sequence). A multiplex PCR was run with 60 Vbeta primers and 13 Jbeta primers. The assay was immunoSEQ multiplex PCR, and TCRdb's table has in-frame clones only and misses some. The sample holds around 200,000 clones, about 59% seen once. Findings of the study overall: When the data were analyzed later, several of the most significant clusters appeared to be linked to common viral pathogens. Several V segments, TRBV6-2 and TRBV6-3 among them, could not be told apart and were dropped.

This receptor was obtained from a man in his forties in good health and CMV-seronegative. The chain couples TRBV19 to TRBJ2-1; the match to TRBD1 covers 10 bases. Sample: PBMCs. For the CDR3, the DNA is TGTGCCACCGGGACAGGGGAACACAATGAGCAGTTCTTC. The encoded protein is CATGTGEHNEQFF.